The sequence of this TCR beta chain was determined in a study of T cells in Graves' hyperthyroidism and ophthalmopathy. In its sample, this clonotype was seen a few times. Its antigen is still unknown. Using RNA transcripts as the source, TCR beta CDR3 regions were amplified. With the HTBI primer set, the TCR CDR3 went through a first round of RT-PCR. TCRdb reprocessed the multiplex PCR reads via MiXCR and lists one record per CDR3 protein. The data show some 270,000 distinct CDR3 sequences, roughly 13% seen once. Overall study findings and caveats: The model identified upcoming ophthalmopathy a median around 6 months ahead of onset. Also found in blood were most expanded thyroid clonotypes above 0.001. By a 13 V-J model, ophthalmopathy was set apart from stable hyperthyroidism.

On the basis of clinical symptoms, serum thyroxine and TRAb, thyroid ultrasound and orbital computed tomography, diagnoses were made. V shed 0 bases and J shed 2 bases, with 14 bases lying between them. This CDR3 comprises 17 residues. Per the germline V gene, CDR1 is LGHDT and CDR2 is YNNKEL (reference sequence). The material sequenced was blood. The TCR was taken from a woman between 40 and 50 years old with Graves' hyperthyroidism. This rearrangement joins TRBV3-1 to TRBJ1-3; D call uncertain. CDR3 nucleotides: TGTGCCAGCAGCCAAGATCAGGTGAACCCCGCTGGAAACACCATATATTTT. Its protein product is CASSQDQVNPAGNTIYF.